These T cell receptor beta chains were read from a single sample in a study of identical twins. In TCRdb, the 5' RACE reads were re-called with MiXCR into one record per CDR3 protein. The sample shows hundreds of thousands of distinct CDR3 sequences, approximately 22% of them seen only once. Another study also made use of these data, one on T cells expressing NK-cell markers.

The sample taken for sequencing was PBMCs. These receptors all come from a woman aged 18-30 years in good health. Both conserved end residues are part of each CDR3. Each record gives: V gene, D gene, clone size, J gene, CDR3 protein, CDR3 DNA. A D gene is named only where the DNA matches it firmly. Clone size is stated in some rows and not others, as once, few, many or a class when expanded.

v_call: TRBV19
d_call: NA
clone_size: NA
j_call: TRBJ1-3
cdr3_aa: CASSNRAGTGNTIYF
cdr3_nt: TGTGCCAGTAGTAACCGGGCAGGAACTGGAAACACCATATATTTT

v_call: TRBV5-1
d_call: NA
clone_size: NA
j_call: TRBJ2-7
cdr3_aa: CASSMDTEQYF
cdr3_nt: TGCGCCAGCAGCATGGACACGGAGCAGTACTTC

v_call: TRBV10-3
d_call: NA
clone_size: many
j_call: TRBJ2-1
cdr3_aa: CAISVHNEQFF
cdr3_nt: TGTGCCATCAGTGTACATAATGAGCAGTTCTTC

v_call: TRBV4-2
d_call: NA
clone_size: NA
j_call: TRBJ2-1
cdr3_aa: CASSTHASGFNEQFF
cdr3_nt: TGTGCCAGCAGCACACACGCGTCGGGGTTCAATGAGCAGTTCTTC

v_call: TRBV29-1
d_call: NA
clone_size: few
j_call: TRBJ1-2
cdr3_aa: CSVEDGGGSNGYTF
cdr3_nt: TGCAGCGTTGAAGACGGGGGAGGATCGAATGGCTACACCTTC

v_call: TRBV27
d_call: NA
clone_size: NA
j_call: TRBJ2-3
cdr3_aa: CASKSRTARTDTQYF
cdr3_nt: TGTGCCAGCAAGTCTAGGACAGCTCGCACAGATACGCAGTATTTT

v_call: TRBV20-1
d_call: NA
clone_size: once
j_call: TRBJ2-2
cdr3_aa: CSAPLDTGELFF
cdr3_nt: TGCAGTGCCCCTCTGGACACCGGGGAGCTGTTTTTT

v_call: TRBV6-1
d_call: NA
clone_size: NA
j_call: TRBJ1-1
cdr3_aa: CASTRPGGATEAFF
cdr3_nt: TGTGCCAGCACCAGACCGGGGGGTGCGACTGAAGCTTTCTTT

v_call: TRBV5-4
d_call: NA
clone_size: few
j_call: TRBJ2-1
cdr3_aa: CASSTYYNEQFF
cdr3_nt: TGTGCCAGCAGCACCTACTACAATGAGCAGTTCTTC

v_call: TRBV6-1
d_call: NA
clone_size: NA
j_call: TRBJ2-1
cdr3_aa: CASRRDFILSYNEQFF
cdr3_nt: TGTGCCAGCAGGAGGGACTTCATTCTTTCCTACAATGAGCAGTTCTTC

v_call: TRBV7-3
d_call: NA
clone_size: NA
j_call: TRBJ2-1
cdr3_aa: CASSQLGRNNEQFF
cdr3_nt: TGTGCCAGCAGCCAACTGGGACGGAACAATGAGCAGTTCTTC

v_call: TRBV7-2
d_call: NA
clone_size: NA
j_call: TRBJ2-7
cdr3_aa: CASSISSGGAYEQYF
cdr3_nt: TGTGCCAGCAGCATAAGTAGCGGCGGAGCCTACGAGCAGTACTTC

v_call: TRBV7-9
d_call: NA
clone_size: NA
j_call: TRBJ1-2
cdr3_aa: CASSLTPGRGARGYTF
cdr3_nt: TGTGCCAGCAGCTTAACCCCTGGCAGGGGCGCTCGTGGCTACACCTTC

v_call: TRBV7-2
d_call: NA
clone_size: few
j_call: TRBJ1-4
cdr3_aa: CASRRGGASEKLFF
cdr3_nt: TGTGCCAGCAGACGCGGGGGGGCGAGTGAAAAACTGTTTTTT

v_call: TRBV20-1
d_call: NA
clone_size: few
j_call: TRBJ2-1
cdr3_aa: CSAREVRGGEDEQFF
cdr3_nt: TGCAGTGCTAGAGAGGTGAGGGGCGGGGAGGATGAGCAGTTCTTC

v_call: TRBV27
d_call: TRBD2
clone_size: few
j_call: TRBJ2-2
cdr3_aa: CASSLPAGGHTGELFF
cdr3_nt: TGTGCCAGCAGTTTACCCGCGGGGGGACACACCGGGGAGCTGTTTTTT

v_call: TRBV5-6
d_call: NA
clone_size: NA
j_call: TRBJ2-1
cdr3_aa: CASRNGLTYNEQFF
cdr3_nt: TGTGCCAGCAGGAATGGTTTGACCTACAATGAGCAGTTCTTC

v_call: TRBV20-1
d_call: TRBD2
clone_size: many
j_call: TRBJ2-7
cdr3_aa: CSARRAGGPSYEQYF
cdr3_nt: TGCAGTGCCCGCCGAGCGGGGGGGCCTTCCTACGAGCAGTACTTC

v_call: TRBV20-1
d_call: NA
clone_size: NA
j_call: TRBJ1-2
cdr3_aa: CRPTRPQDYGYTF
cdr3_nt: TGCAGGCCTACAAGGCCTCAAGACTATGGCTACACCTTC

v_call: TRBV9
d_call: NA
clone_size: NA
j_call: TRBJ1-2
cdr3_aa: CASRGVGYGYTF
cdr3_nt: TGTGCCAGCAGAGGCGTCGGCTATGGCTACACCTTC

v_call: TRBV7-9
d_call: NA
clone_size: NA
j_call: TRBJ2-3
cdr3_aa: CASSLDPLGNREYF
cdr3_nt: TGTGCCAGCAGCTTAGACCCCCTAGGCAATCGGGAGTATTTT

v_call: TRBV7-3
d_call: TRBD2
clone_size: NA
j_call: TRBJ2-3
cdr3_aa: CASSLNGGLAGGAQYF
cdr3_nt: TGTGCCAGCAGCTTAAATGGTGGGCTAGCGGGGGGAGCGCAGTATTTT

v_call: TRBV6-5
d_call: NA
clone_size: few
j_call: TRBJ1-1
cdr3_aa: CASKRGHTEAFF
cdr3_nt: TGTGCCAGCAAGCGGGGCCACACTGAAGCTTTCTTT

v_call: TRBV3-1
d_call: NA
clone_size: few
j_call: TRBJ2-1
cdr3_aa: CASSQISGRSYNEQFF
cdr3_nt: TGTGCCAGCAGCCAGATTAGCGGACGCTCCTACAATGAGCAGTTCTTC

v_call: TRBV5-6
d_call: NA
clone_size: few
j_call: TRBJ2-1
cdr3_aa: CASSLVWPATYNEQFF
cdr3_nt: TGTGCCAGCAGCTTGGTGTGGCCAGCTACCTACAATGAGCAGTTCTTC

v_call: TRBV5-1
d_call: TRBD1
clone_size: NA
j_call: TRBJ2-7
cdr3_aa: CASSRGRDSTYEQYF
cdr3_nt: TGCGCCAGCAGCCGGGGCCGGGACAGCACCTACGAGCAGTACTTC

v_call: TRBV28
d_call: NA
clone_size: few
j_call: TRBJ2-5
cdr3_aa: CASSSPLAGAETQYF
cdr3_nt: TGTGCCAGCAGTTCACCCCTTGCGGGGGCAGAGACCCAGTACTTC

v_call: TRBV15
d_call: NA
clone_size: many
j_call: TRBJ1-6
cdr3_aa: CATSREANSPLHF
cdr3_nt: TGTGCCACCAGCAGAGAGGCTAATTCACCCCTCCACTTT

v_call: TRBV4-2
d_call: NA
clone_size: many
j_call: TRBJ2-7
cdr3_aa: CASSPPLGSYEQYF
cdr3_nt: TGTGCCAGCAGCCCCCCTCTTGGCAGCTACGAGCAGTACTTC

v_call: TRBV5-1
d_call: NA
clone_size: few
j_call: TRBJ2-1
cdr3_aa: CASSLVHSSNEQFF
cdr3_nt: TGCGCCAGCAGCTTGGTTCACAGTAGTAATGAGCAGTTCTTC

v_call: TRBV5-1
d_call: NA
clone_size: few
j_call: TRBJ2-7
cdr3_aa: CASSLEGTKSYEQYF
cdr3_nt: TGCGCCAGCAGCTTGGAGGGCACCAAATCTTACGAGCAGTACTTC

v_call: TRBV29-1
d_call: NA
clone_size: NA
j_call: TRBJ2-7
cdr3_aa: CSVADGVLSYEQYF
cdr3_nt: TGCAGCGTGGCCGACGGCGTCCTCTCCTACGAGCAGTACTTC

v_call: TRBV20-1
d_call: NA
clone_size: few
j_call: TRBJ2-1
cdr3_aa: CSASPKQGGRYNEQFF
cdr3_nt: TGCAGTGCTAGTCCCAAGCAGGGGGGGAGATACAATGAGCAGTTCTTC

v_call: TRBV10-3
d_call: NA
clone_size: few
j_call: TRBJ2-7
cdr3_aa: CAISDRGSGTYEQYF
cdr3_nt: TGTGCCATCAGTGACCGAGGGTCGGGCACCTACGAGCAGTACTTC

v_call: TRBV20-1
d_call: NA
clone_size: few
j_call: TRBJ2-1
cdr3_aa: CSAMTGRSYNEQFF
cdr3_nt: TGCAGTGCCATGACTGGGCGCTCCTACAATGAGCAGTTCTTC

v_call: TRBV20-1
d_call: TRBD2
clone_size: NA
j_call: TRBJ2-7
cdr3_aa: CSASSGTSGTYEQYF
cdr3_nt: TGCAGTGCTAGTTCCGGGACTAGCGGAACCTACGAGCAGTACTTC

v_call: TRBV5-1
d_call: TRBD1
clone_size: NA
j_call: TRBJ1-6
cdr3_aa: CASSSGTAHSPLHF
cdr3_nt: TGCGCCAGCAGCTCTGGGACAGCCCATTCACCCCTCCACTTT

v_call: TRBV6-8
d_call: NA
clone_size: NA
j_call: TRBJ2-1
cdr3_aa: CASSTIRDLQFF
cdr3_nt: TGTGCCAGCAGTACCATCCGGGACCTACAGTTCTTC

v_call: TRBV3-1
d_call: NA
clone_size: NA
j_call: TRBJ2-1
cdr3_aa: CASSQDWNSGLFF
cdr3_nt: TGTGCCAGCAGCCAAGATTGGAACAGCGGGTTGTTCTTC

v_call: TRBV29-1
d_call: NA
clone_size: few
j_call: TRBJ2-3
cdr3_aa: CSVDRRSGTDTQYF
cdr3_nt: TGCAGCGTTGACAGGCGAAGCGGGACAGATACGCAGTATTTT

v_call: TRBV6-2/TRBV6-3
d_call: NA
clone_size: NA
j_call: TRBJ2-1
cdr3_aa: CASRRSGEQFF
cdr3_nt: TGTGCCAGCAGAAGATCCGGTGAGCAGTTCTTC

v_call: TRBV7-2
d_call: TRBD2
clone_size: few
j_call: TRBJ2-1
cdr3_aa: CASSGGLTYNEQFF
cdr3_nt: TGTGCCTCCAGCGGGGGCCTAACCTACAATGAGCAGTTCTTC

v_call: TRBV4-3
d_call: NA
clone_size: NA
j_call: TRBJ1-5
cdr3_aa: CASSQDAGAVNQPQHF
cdr3_nt: TGCGCCAGCAGCCAAGACGCGGGGGCCGTCAATCAGCCCCAGCATTTT

v_call: TRBV6-2/TRBV6-3
d_call: NA
clone_size: NA
j_call: TRBJ2-7
cdr3_aa: CASSSSAHEQYF
cdr3_nt: TGTGCCAGCAGTTCGAGCGCCCACGAGCAGTACTTC

v_call: TRBV27
d_call: NA
clone_size: few
j_call: TRBJ1-2
cdr3_aa: CASSLRGMRDGYTF
cdr3_nt: TGTGCCAGCAGTTTACGCGGCATGAGGGATGGCTACACCTTC

v_call: TRBV20-1
d_call: NA
clone_size: NA
j_call: TRBJ1-3
cdr3_aa: CSALGRSGNTIYF
cdr3_nt: TGCAGTGCTTTGGGACGGTCTGGAAACACCATATATTTT

v_call: TRBV6-1
d_call: TRBD1
clone_size: many
j_call: TRBJ2-1
cdr3_aa: CASRSGQGGYNEQFF
cdr3_nt: TGTGCCAGCAGGTCGGGACAGGGGGGATACAATGAGCAGTTCTTC

v_call: TRBV10-3
d_call: TRBD1
clone_size: few
j_call: TRBJ1-1
cdr3_aa: CAISNVPGQGLRAFF
cdr3_nt: TGTGCCATCAGTAATGTCCCGGGACAGGGTTTACGTGCTTTCTTT

v_call: TRBV5-1
d_call: NA
clone_size: few
j_call: TRBJ2-1
cdr3_aa: CASTRNNEQFF
cdr3_nt: TGCGCCAGTACACGGAACAATGAGCAGTTCTTC

v_call: TRBV10-3
d_call: TRBD1
clone_size: NA
j_call: TRBJ2-7
cdr3_aa: CAIAQGQIYEQYF
cdr3_nt: TGTGCCATCGCACAGGGACAGATCTACGAGCAGTACTTC

v_call: TRBV12-3/TRBV12-4
d_call: NA
clone_size: NA
j_call: TRBJ1-2
cdr3_aa: CASSPTGIAGGYTF
cdr3_nt: TGTGCCAGCAGCCCCACCGGTATCGCCGGAGGCTACACCTTC

v_call: TRBV3-1
d_call: NA
clone_size: NA
j_call: TRBJ2-7
cdr3_aa: CASSQAATDLSYEQYF
cdr3_nt: TGTGCCAGCAGCCAAGCGGCGACAGACCTATCCTACGAGCAGTACTTC

v_call: TRBV27
d_call: NA
clone_size: NA
j_call: TRBJ2-7
cdr3_aa: CASSSAQGLYEQYF
cdr3_nt: TGTGCCAGCAGTTCGGCCCAGGGACTCTACGAGCAGTACTTC

v_call: TRBV9
d_call: TRBD2
clone_size: many
j_call: TRBJ2-5
cdr3_aa: CASSPGTSAQETQYF
cdr3_nt: TGTGCCAGCAGCCCGGGGACTAGCGCACAAGAGACCCAGTACTTC

v_call: TRBV28
d_call: NA
clone_size: many
j_call: TRBJ2-5
cdr3_aa: CASSLRGYQETQYF
cdr3_nt: TGTGCCAGCAGTTTAAGGGGGTACCAAGAGACCCAGTACTTC